Here is one T cell receptor (beta chain) with its context. The target antigen is unknown. One entry per CDR3 protein, called by TCRdb with MiXCR from the 5' RACE reads. Of 350,000 to 550,000 distinct CDR3 sequences listed, more than 15% were seen once; the top ten hold 20% to 25%. These data come from a study of T-cell memory formation after mild COVID-19. Study results and limitations: Chiefly within CM and EM were the contracting CD4+ clones; CD8+ ones were within EMRA.

Trimming removed 2 bases at V and 6 bases at J, with 13 bases between. Germline assignment: CDR1 SGHTA and CDR2 FQGNSA. The CDR3 extends over 14 amino acids. The rearrangement links TRBV7-2 to TRBJ1-1; D might be TRBD1 (5 bases). The sample consisted of PBMCs or a T cell subset sorted from them (not recorded which). This clonotype was obtained from a man aged 18-30 years who had mild COVID-19 (a few samples of this study predate the infection). Cell type and time point are not known. CDR3 sequence reads: CASSLWRGAAEAFF. The CDR3 coding sequence is TGTGCCAGCAGCTTATGGAGGGGCGCGGCTGAAGCTTTCTTT.